A single sample is the source of the 16 T cell receptor beta chains below, sequenced in a study. One entry per CDR3 protein, called by TCRdb with MiXCR from the 5' RACE reads. The table includes over 50,000 distinct CDR3 sequences, about 24% detected once. The specimen was tumor-infiltrating naive CD4+ T cells sorted from the breast tumor. Subset indicated: naive CD4+ T cells, CD4+CD45RA+CD25-. Receptors originate from a female donor with breast cancer.

Concerning this clonotype itself: This may arise from a read error, as a much more abundant clone is one base away. Here the CDR3 omits its conserved ending phenylalanine or tryptophan, so a read error is the likely source. This chain joins TRBV6-5 and TRBJ1-5; the D is unclear. The CDR3 contains 13 residues. Germline V CDR1 and CDR2: MNHEY, SVGAGI. The V gene lost 4 bases and the J gene lost 6 bases, with 10 bases spanning the gap. CDR3 protein: CASSLDRRQPQHI. As DNA, the CDR3 is TGTGCCAGCAGTTTGGATCGACGTCAGCCCCAGCATATT.

The chain recombines TRBV7-2 with TRBJ1-4; D unclear. CDR1 SGHTA and CDR2 FQGNSA come from the germline V gene. With 2 bases removed from V and 7 bases from J, the gap between germline ends came to 11 bases. The CDR3 totals 14 residues. The CDR3 coding sequence is TGTGCCAGCAGCTTAAGTACATTAGGTGAAAAACTGTTTTTT. It is translated as CASSLSTLGEKLFF.

This clonotype was detected a few times. The CDR3 region is CASSPNRDRVAEAFF. The CDR3 DNA follows: TGTGCCAGCAGCCCAAACCGGGACAGGGTGGCTGAAGCTTTCTTT. The gene calls are TRBV7-2 and TRBJ1-1, with TRBD1 matching 9 bases. The CDR3 runs to 15 residues. V was pared by 5 bases and J by 6 bases, with 10 bases of the junction left unmatched. CDR1 and CDR2 (germline): SGHTA, FQGNSA.

This clonotype was observed at least ten times. The chain recombines TRBV7-3 with TRBJ1-2; D unclear. The CDR3 covers 13 residues. The ends were cut back, 5 bases at V and 6 bases at J, with 13 bases in the middle. The germline V gene encodes CDR1 SGHTA and CDR2 FQGTGA. CDR3 protein: CASSQRGGHGYTF. The CDR3 DNA reads as TGTGCCAGCAGCCAGCGGGGTGGCCATGGCTACACCTTC. Supplemented by reference TRBV7-3 and TRBJ1-2, the full variable domain reads GAGVSQTPSNKVTEKGKYVELRCDPISGHTALYWYRQSLGQGPEFLIYFQGTGAADDSGLPNDRFFAVRPEGSVSTLKIQRTERGDSAVYLCASSQRGGHGYTFGSGTRLTVV.

This clonotype was seen a handful of times. The J gene is TRBJ2-1, the V gene TRBV5-5; no clear D. Trimming left V 5 bases short and J 6 bases short, with 12 bases between. Germline V gene data show CDR1 as SGHKS and CDR2 as YYEKEE (reference sequence). This CDR3 region has 13 residues. The CDR3 DNA sequence: TGTGCCAGCAGAGTTGCCGTAGTCAATGAGCAGTTCTTC. Translating gives CASRVAVVNEQFF.

As to this clonotype: A read error may be the cause here, since a much bigger clone is one base away. The rearrangement uses TRBV27 and TRBJ2-1; D is unresolved. The CDR3 has 17 amino acids. The V gene's germline CDR1 is MNHEY and CDR2 SMNVEV (reference sequence). Trimming left V 5 bases short and J 7 bases short, with 24 bases between. The CDR3 DNA reads TGTGCCAGCAGTCCACCCACAACTGGGTGGTGGTTGAATGAGCAGTTCTTC. Translated: CASSPPTTGWWLNEQFF.

This clonotype was recorded many times. CDR3: CASSLSGTGGDTIYF. As DNA, the CDR3 is TGTGCCAGCAGCTTGTCCGGGACAGGGGGGGACACCATATATTTT. The chain is built from TRBV5-6 and TRBJ1-3, with 11 bases matching TRBD1. The CDR3 consists of 15 residues. Per the germline V gene, CDR1 is SGHDT and CDR2 is YYEEEE. With V trimmed by 1 base and J by 8 bases, 5 bases remained unmatched.

The V gene is TRBV27, the J gene TRBJ2-7; the match to TRBD2 covers 10 bases. This CDR3 is 15 amino acids long. The V gene end was trimmed by 2 bases and the J gene end by 2 bases; junction bases not matched to a gene: 3. CDR1 and CDR2 (germline): MNHEY, SMNVEV (reference sequence). As DNA, the CDR3 is TGTGCCAGCAGTTTAGGAGCGGGAGGGGCCTACGAGCAGTACTTC. Protein: CASSLGAGGAYEQYF.

This chain joins TRBV11-3 and TRBJ2-1, with 10 bases identical to TRBD2. The germline gives CDR1 SGHNT, CDR2 YENEEA. V gave up 4 bases and J gave up 7 bases; unmatched junction bases: 13. The CDR3 has 17 residues. The CDR3: CASSSVTSGASRNEQFF. DNA of the CDR3: TGTGCCAGCAGCTCTGTTACTAGCGGGGCCTCCCGGAATGAGCAGTTCTTC.

This clonotype was counted many times. The chain uses TRBV12-3 or TRBV12-4 and TRBJ2-7; 10 positions agree with TRBD1. The V segment lost 3 bases and the J segment 2 bases; nucleotides outside the gene matches: 7. The CDR3 has 16 amino acids. The CDR3 nucleotides read TGTGCCAGCAGTTTGTGGGGGACAGGGGCCACCTACGAGCAGTACTTC. It yields the protein CASSLWGTGATYEQYF.

About this clonotype itself: At one end, the junction sequence differs from germline, possibly due to a read error. Here the CDR3 DNA reads TGTGCCAGCAGTGAAGCAGGGTGGCAGGGCCTAGGCTATACCTTC. Its translation: CASSEAGWQGLGYTF. V is TRBV6-1 and J is TRBJ1-2; D perhaps matches TRBD1 (5 bases). Germline V gives CDR1 MNHNS, CDR2 SASEGT. This CDR3 spans 15 amino acids.

In this sample, this clonotype turned up a few times. This sequence joins TRBV2 and TRBJ2-5, with 8 positions matching TRBD2. The CDR3 is 15 residues long. The germline V gene encodes CDR1 SNHLY and CDR2 FYNNEI. The trim removed 3 bases at V and 4 bases at J, leaving 7 bases unmatched. CDR3 sequence: CASSDDGGAGETQYF. The CDR3 bases are TGTGCCAGCAGTGACGACGGGGGGGCCGGAGAGACCCAGTACTTC.

Only a few counts were recorded for this clonotype. J is TRBJ2-2 and V is TRBV20-1, with TRBD2 as a possible D gene (6 bases). Trimming cost V 3 bases and J 4 bases, with 12 bases left between them. CDR3 size: 14 residues. The germline V gene encodes CDR1 DFQATT and CDR2 SNEGSKA (reference sequence). CDR3 protein: CSASPMGGTGELFF. The CDR3 DNA reads TGCAGTGCTAGTCCCATGGGGGGCACCGGGGAGCTGTTTTTT.

This clonotype was counted only a few times. V is TRBV7-2 and J is TRBJ2-5; D is undetermined. Trimming cost V 1 base and J 5 bases, with 14 bases left between them. Germline CDR1 reads SGHTA; CDR2 reads FQGNSA. This CDR3 is 15 amino acids long. The DNA of the CDR3 is TGTGCCAGCAGCTTAGATTGGAGACCTTGGGAGACCCAGTACTTC. Translation: CASSLDWRPWETQYF.

The chain combines TRBV7-2 with TRBJ2-2; D not certain. Per germline, CDR1 SGHTA and CDR2 FQGNSA. CDR3 length: 15 residues. V lost 5 bases to trimming and J lost 1 base, with 11 bases between them. CDR3 sequence (DNA): TGTGCCAGCAGCCCACCCCCGGTGAACACCGGGGAGCTGTTTTTT. It translates to CASSPPPVNTGELFF.

The V and J genes are TRBV28 and TRBJ2-6, with 9 bases lining up with TRBD1. Germline V lookup: CDR1 MDHEN, CDR2 SYDVKM. The CDR3 length is 16 residues. With 7 bases clipped from V and 1 base from J, the junction kept 5 bases outside the gene matches. DNA of the CDR3: TGTGCCAGCACCAGACAGGGGGGATCTGGGGCCAACGTCCTGACTTTC. It codes for CASTRQGGSGANVLTF.